This TCR beta chain is from a study of response to subunit inactivated influenza vaccine. The study's findings and limits: Authors suggested seasonal influenza vaccinations each recruit few new T cells.

TCRdb itself ran the RT-PCR reads through MiXCR, one entry per CDR3 protein. The table records 800,000 to 1,000,000 distinct CDR3 sequences, around 21% of them present only once. On this clonotype itself: The antigen is not known.

CDR3 length: 16 residues. The junction had 12 bases not matched to a gene; V was cut back by 1 base and J by 8 bases. CDR1 is SGDLS, CDR2 YYNGEE, per germline. This receptor was identified in a man aged 50-59 years who received an inactivated influenza vaccine. Sample: PBMCs from blood, taken 5 days after vaccination. This chain uses TRBV9 with TRBJ1-2; 9 bases are a match to TRBD1. The CDR3 DNA sequence: TGTGCCAGCAGCGTATCTTGGGGACAGGGATCGAGCGGCTACACCTTC. Amino acid sequence: CASSVSWGQGSSGYTF.